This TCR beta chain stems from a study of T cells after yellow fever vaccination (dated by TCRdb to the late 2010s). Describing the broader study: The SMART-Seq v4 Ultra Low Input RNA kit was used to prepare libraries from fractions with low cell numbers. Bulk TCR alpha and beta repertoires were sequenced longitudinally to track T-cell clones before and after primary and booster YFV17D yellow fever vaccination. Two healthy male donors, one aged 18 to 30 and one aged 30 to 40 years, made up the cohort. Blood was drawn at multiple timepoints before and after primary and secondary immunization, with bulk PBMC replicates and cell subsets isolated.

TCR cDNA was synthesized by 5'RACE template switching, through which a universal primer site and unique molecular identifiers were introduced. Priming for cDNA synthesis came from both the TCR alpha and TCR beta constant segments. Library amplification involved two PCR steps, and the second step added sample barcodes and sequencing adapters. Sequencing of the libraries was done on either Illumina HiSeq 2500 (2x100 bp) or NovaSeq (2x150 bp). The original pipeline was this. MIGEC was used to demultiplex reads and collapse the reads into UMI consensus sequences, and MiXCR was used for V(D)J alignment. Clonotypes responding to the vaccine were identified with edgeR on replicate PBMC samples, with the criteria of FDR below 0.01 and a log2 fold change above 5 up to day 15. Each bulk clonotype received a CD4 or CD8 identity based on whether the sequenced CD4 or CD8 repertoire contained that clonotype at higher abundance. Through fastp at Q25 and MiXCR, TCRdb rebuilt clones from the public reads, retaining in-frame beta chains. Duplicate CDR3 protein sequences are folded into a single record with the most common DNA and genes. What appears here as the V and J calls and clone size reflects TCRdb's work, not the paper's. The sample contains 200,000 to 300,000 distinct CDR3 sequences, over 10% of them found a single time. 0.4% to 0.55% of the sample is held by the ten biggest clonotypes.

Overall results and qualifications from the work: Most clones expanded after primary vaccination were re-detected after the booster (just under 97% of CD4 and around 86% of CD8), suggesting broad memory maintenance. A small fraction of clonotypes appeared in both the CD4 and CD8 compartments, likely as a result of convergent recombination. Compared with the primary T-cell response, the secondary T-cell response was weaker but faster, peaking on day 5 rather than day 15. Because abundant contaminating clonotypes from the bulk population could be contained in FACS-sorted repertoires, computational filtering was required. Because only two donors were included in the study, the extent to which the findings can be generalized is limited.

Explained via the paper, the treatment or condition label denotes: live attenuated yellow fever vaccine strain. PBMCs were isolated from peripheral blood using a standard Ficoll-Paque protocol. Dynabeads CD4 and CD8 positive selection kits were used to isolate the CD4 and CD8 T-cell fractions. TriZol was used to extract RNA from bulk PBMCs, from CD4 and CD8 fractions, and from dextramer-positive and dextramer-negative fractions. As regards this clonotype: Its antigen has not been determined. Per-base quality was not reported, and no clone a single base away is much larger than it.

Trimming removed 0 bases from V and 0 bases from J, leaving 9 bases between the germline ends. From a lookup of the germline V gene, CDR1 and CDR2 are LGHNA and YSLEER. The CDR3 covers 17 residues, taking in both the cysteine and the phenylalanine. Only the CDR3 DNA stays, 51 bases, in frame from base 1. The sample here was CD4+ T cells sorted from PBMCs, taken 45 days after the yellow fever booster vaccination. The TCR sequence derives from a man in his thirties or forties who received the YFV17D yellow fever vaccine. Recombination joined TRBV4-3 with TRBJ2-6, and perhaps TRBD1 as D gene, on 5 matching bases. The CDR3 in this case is CASSQEGLVSGANVLTF. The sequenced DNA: TGCGCCAGCAGCCAAGAGGGGCTCGTCTCTGGGGCCAACGTCCTGACTTTC.